This TCR beta chain was identified during a study of blood T cell repertoires in COVID-19. Some clones are missing from TCRdb's copy, which holds only in-frame ones; the method was immunoSEQ multiplex PCR. This sample has 300,000 or so clones, with around 88% found just once. Between the trimmed V and J ends, which lost 3 bases and 7 bases, there was a span of 15 bases. The V gene's germline CDR1 is KGHSH and CDR2 LQKENI. The CDR3 contains 14 residues. The origin of this receptor is a woman in her 30s who had recovered from COVID-19. Sequencing was performed on peripheral blood. The rearrangement links TRBV18 to TRBJ1-2; a possible D gene is TRBD1 (6 bases). CDR3 loop: CASSPQYRAGGYTF. CDR3 DNA sequence: TGTGCCAGCTCACCCCAATACAGGGCAGGTGGCTACACCTTC.